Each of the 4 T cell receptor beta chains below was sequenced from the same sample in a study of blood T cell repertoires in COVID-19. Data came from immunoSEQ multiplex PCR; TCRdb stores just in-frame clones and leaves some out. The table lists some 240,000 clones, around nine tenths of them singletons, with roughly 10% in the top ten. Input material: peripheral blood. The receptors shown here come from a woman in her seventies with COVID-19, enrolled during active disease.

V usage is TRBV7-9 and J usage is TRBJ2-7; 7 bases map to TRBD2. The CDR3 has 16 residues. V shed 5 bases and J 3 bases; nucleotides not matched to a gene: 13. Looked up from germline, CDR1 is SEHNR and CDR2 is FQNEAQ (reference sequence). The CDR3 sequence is CASSPISGRGDYEQYF. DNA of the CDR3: TGTGCCAGCAGCCCAATTTCGGGACGGGGGGACTACGAGCAGTACTTC.

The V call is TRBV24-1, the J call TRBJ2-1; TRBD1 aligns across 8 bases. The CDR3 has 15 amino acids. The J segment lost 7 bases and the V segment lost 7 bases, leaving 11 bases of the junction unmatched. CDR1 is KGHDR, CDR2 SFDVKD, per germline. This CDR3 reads CATRTSGQDKNEQFF. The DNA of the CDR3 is TGTGCCACCAGGACTTCGGGACAGGATAAGAATGAGCAGTTCTTC.

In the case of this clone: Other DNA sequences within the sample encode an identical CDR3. Here the CDR3 DNA reads TGTGCCAGCAGTCTTCTAGCGGAGAACTACGAGCAGTACTTC. This encodes CASSLLAENYEQYF. The rearrangement joins TRBV6-6 to TRBJ2-7; 7 positions match TRBD2. CDR1 is MNHNY and CDR2 is SVGAGI in the germline V gene (reference sequence). Germline trimming cut 5 bases from V and 3 bases from J; bases unmatched to any gene: 7. This CDR3 is 14 amino acids long.

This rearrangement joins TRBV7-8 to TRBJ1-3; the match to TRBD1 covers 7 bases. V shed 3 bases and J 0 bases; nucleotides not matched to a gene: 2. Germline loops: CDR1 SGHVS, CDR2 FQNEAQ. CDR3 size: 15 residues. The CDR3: CASSLGTASGNTIYF. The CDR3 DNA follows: TGTGCCAGCAGCTTGGGGACAGCCTCTGGAAACACCATATATTTT.